This T cell receptor (beta chain) was identified during a study of T cells after yellow fever vaccination. Findings and limits, study-wide: Just a small share of clonotypes turned up in the CD4 compartment as well as the CD8 compartment. Weaker, the secondary response peaked sooner, at day 5 versus 15. After the booster, 96% of CD4 and about nine tenths of CD8 primary-response clones were re-detected.

This clonotype has at least ten counts. Its antigen is unknown. TCRdb re-called the 5' RACE reads with MiXCR, one entry per CDR3 protein. The sample includes roughly 50,000 distinct CDR3 sequences, 7% to 9% seen only once; the top ten take around 28%. With V trimmed by 3 bases and J by 7 bases, 6 bases remained unmatched. Germline lookup yields CDR1 MNHEY and CDR2 SMNVEV (reference sequence). The CDR3 totals 15 residues. This chain uses TRBV27 with TRBJ2-2, with 9 bases that match TRBD2. The sequence derives from a man aged 18 to 35 who received the YFV17D yellow fever vaccine. This specimen was CD8+ T cells sorted from PBMCs, taken roughly 14 days after the first yellow fever vaccination. The CDR3 spells CASSFSGGIGGELFF. In DNA, the CDR3 is TGTGCCAGCAGTTTTAGCGGGGGTATTGGCGGGGAGCTGTTTTTT.